The 12 T cell receptor beta chains given below trace back to one sample, sequenced in a study of T cells in localized non-small cell lung cancer. Some clones are missing from TCRdb's copy, which holds only in-frame ones; the method was immunoSEQ multiplex PCR. The sample consists of thousands of clones, about a quarter of them appearing once. The starting material was lung tumor tissue, obtained before any cancer treatment. Receptors were obtained from a male donor aged 60 or over with stage III squamous cell lung carcinoma.

The gene calls are TRBV18 and TRBJ1-1, with D possibly being TRBD1 (6 bases). Trimming took 1 base from V and 3 from J, leaving 12 bases between them. The V gene's germline CDR1 is KGHSH and CDR2 LQKENI. The CDR3 has 15 residues. For the CDR3, the DNA is TGTGCCAGCTCACCACGCAGGGGCCGGGACACTGAAGCTTTCTTT. It yields the protein CASSPRRGRDTEAFF.

The V gene is TRBV28, the J gene TRBJ1-2, with 7 bases identical to TRBD1. There are 16 residues in the CDR3. Trimming cost V 7 bases and J 4 bases; bases outside gene matches: 15. Germline V gene sequence: CDR1 MDHEN, CDR2 SYDVKM. This chain's CDR3 is CASTYPGQVGGYGYTF. The DNA for the CDR3 is TGTGCCAGCACCTACCCCGGACAGGTCGGGGGCTATGGCTACACCTTC.

V usage is TRBV11-3 and J usage is TRBJ2-3, with TRBD2 matching over 16 bases. The germline V gene encodes CDR1 SGHNT and CDR2 YENEEA. This CDR3 contains 17 residues. With 4 bases clipped from V and 4 bases from J, the junction kept 5 bases outside the gene matches. The CDR3 loop reads CASSSGLAGGRADTQYF. The CDR3 DNA is TGTGCCAGCAGCTCGGGACTAGCGGGAGGGCGGGCAGATACGCAGTATTTT.

The chain is built from TRBV11-3 and TRBJ1-1, with D possibly being TRBD1 (6 bases). Trimming stripped 4 bases from V and 6 bases from J, with 21 bases between. CDR3 length: 16 amino acids. CDR1 SGHNT and CDR2 YENEEA come from the germline V gene. In DNA, the CDR3 is TGTGCCAGCAGCTCTCCAAAGACAGGCGGATCTCCTGAAGCTTTCTTT. Encoded protein: CASSSPKTGGSPEAFF.

Only a few counts were recorded for this clone. The rearrangement joins TRBV30 to TRBJ1-5; possibly TRBD1 for D (6 bases). This CDR3 comprises 18 residues. Germline CDR1 reads GTSNPN; CDR2 reads SVGIG (reference sequence). V shed 2 bases and J shed 1 base, with 21 bases lying between them. The CDR3 nucleotides read TGTGCCTGGAGTAAACAGGGAGCCATATTCATCAGCAATCAGCCCCAGCATTTT. Protein product: CAWSKQGAIFISNQPQHF. Drawing the rest from reference TRBV30 and TRBJ1-5, the complete variable domain is SQTIHQWPATLVQPVGSPLSLECTVEGTSNPNLYWYRQAAGRGLQLLFYSVGIGQISSEVPQNLSASRPQDRQFILSSKKLLLSDSGFYLCAWSKQGAIFISNQPQHFGDGTRLSIL.

This sequence joins TRBV18 and TRBJ2-5; D might be TRBD1 (5 bases). The CDR3 runs to 14 residues. The V end was cut by 2 bases, the J end by 2 bases, with 9 bases between. Looked up from germline, CDR1 is KGHSH and CDR2 is LQKENI. The CDR3 reads CASSPGAGQETQYF. The CDR3 DNA is TGTGCCAGCTCACCAGGGGCAGGGCAAGAGACCCAGTACTTC.

The chain has TRBV2 and TRBJ2-1; TRBD2 might be the D (6 bases). Germline lookup yields CDR1 SNHLY and CDR2 FYNNEI. Trimming took 7 bases from V and 4 from J, leaving 8 bases between them. The CDR3 runs 12 residues. The CDR3 nucleotides read TGTGCCAGCAAGGGACTTTACAATGAGCAGTTCTTC. It specifies CASKGLYNEQFF.

The chain employs TRBV28 and TRBJ2-7, with 7 positions matching TRBD2. The CDR3 sequence is 15 residues long. J was trimmed by 0 bases and V by 7 bases; bases with no gene match: 9. In germline, CDR1 is MDHEN, CDR2 SYDVKM. Written as DNA, the CDR3 is TGTGCCAGCACCGACCCCCAGCGGGACTCCTACGAGCAGTACTTC. It specifies CASTDPQRDSYEQYF.

Only a few counts were recorded for this clone. The rearrangement uses TRBV7-5 and TRBJ2-7; TRBD1 was called by the table and not checked on the DNA. TRBV7-5 is listed as a pseudogene. This CDR3 is 14 amino acids long. CDR3 sequence: CASSWGPGVYEQYF. The CDR3 bases are TGTGCCAGCAGCTGGGGGCCTGGAGTCTACGAGCAGTACTTC.

The chain has TRBV12-5 and TRBJ1-2, with unresolved D. The germline gives CDR1 LGHNT, CDR2 FRNRAP. The V end was cut by 1 base, the J end by 4 bases, with 13 bases between. The CDR3 totals 15 residues. The CDR3 bases are TGTGCTAGTGGTTTGGGGGCGGGCGGAATCTATGGCTACACCTTC. This translates into CASGLGAGGIYGYTF.

Only a few counts were recorded for this clone. The rearrangement links TRBV9 to TRBJ2-7, with no clear D. CDR1 and CDR2 (germline): SGDLS, YYNGEE. The CDR3 covers 14 residues. V lost 0 bases to trimming and J lost 3 bases, with 10 bases between them. Here the CDR3 reads CASSVEPGNYEQYF. CDR3 sequence (DNA): TGTGCCAGCAGCGTAGAACCAGGAAACTACGAGCAGTACTTC.

The V call is TRBV19, the J call TRBJ1-1; TRBD1 is a possible D gene (5 bases). CDR1 and CDR2 (germline): LNHDA, SQIVND (reference sequence). The CDR3 covers 14 residues. V was shortened by 4 bases and J by 4 bases, with 13 bases between the two germline ends. Written as DNA, the CDR3 is TGTGCCAGTAGTACGACGGGGGGTGGCACTGAAGCTTTCTTT. This translates into CASSTTGGGTEAFF.